The rows below give T cell receptor beta chains drawn from one sample of a study of blood T cell repertoires in COVID-19. Using immunoSEQ multiplex PCR, the repertoire was profiled, and TCRdb retains in-frame clones only, with some absent. The data show about 170,000 clones, around 89% seen once. Sequenced material: peripheral blood. These receptors came from a man in his 60s with acute or convalescent COVID-19. CDR3s leave out the opening cysteine and the closing phenylalanine or tryptophan. The order of the fields is CDR3 length, clone size, V gene, J gene, CDR3 protein. Rows give clone size only sometimes, using once, few, many, or a class for an expanded clone.

>13|.|TRBV11-3|TRBJ2-3
ASSLRQGNTDTQY
>14|few|TRBV7-8|TRBJ1-4
ASSQYRQVPNEKLF
>14|.|TRBV2|TRBJ2-5
ASSRTSGRTGETQY
>13|.|TRBV9|TRBJ1-2
ASSGQGVINYGYT
>16|once|TRBV11-2|TRBJ1-4
ASSLAIQGAGGDEKLF
>12|few|TRBV27|TRBJ2-5
ASRASGDGKTQY
>11|.|TRBV2|TRBJ1-1
ASSQGAQSEAF
>13|.|TRBV24-1|TRBJ2-1
ATSDWGQGHNEQF
>11|.|TRBV5-1|TRBJ1-2
ASSLDSTYGYT
>11|.|TRBV29-1|TRBJ2-2
SVGPDFTGELF
>12|.|TRBV19|TRBJ2-5
ASSLGQGYETQY
>11|.|TRBV15|TRBJ2-3
ATRPRSTDTQY
>12|.|TRBV7-9|TRBJ2-7
ASSQDRGLYEQY
>11|.|TRBV6-5|TRBJ1-6
ASSYRDSSPLH
>14|.|TRBV5-4|TRBJ2-5
ASSLTGEGWQETQY
>11|.|TRBV6-5|TRBJ1-2
ASSQQGLYGYT
>11|.|TRBV7-2|TRBJ1-5
ASAESLLQPQH
>14|.|TRBV11-3|TRBJ2-3
ASSEGLAGLTDTQY
>11|.|TRBV7-9|TRBJ2-1
ASSRDRYNEQF
>12|.|TRBV18|TRBJ1-5
ASSPDRGNQPQH
>12|.|TRBV5-1|TRBJ1-2
ASSLNGGPYGYT
>12|.|TRBV6-5|TRBJ2-7
ASSPGDRKSEQY
>12|.|TRBV27|TRBJ1-5
ASSLKQGNQPQH
>14|.|TRBV5-1|TRBJ2-3
ASSLVVQPSTDTQY
>12|.|TRBV4-1|TRBJ2-5
ASSPVDRRETQY
>11|.|TRBV7-8|TRBJ1-1
AGYDRAEAEAF
>14|.|TRBV3-1/TRBV3-2|TRBJ1-5
ASSQAGQGAHQPQH
>12|once|TRBV11-3|TRBJ2-7
ASSPGQIPYEQY
>12|.|TRBV5-6|TRBJ1-3
ASSLGLSGNTIY
>12|.|TRBV14|TRBJ1-1
ASSLGGGSGEAF
>10|.|TRBV5-1|TRBJ1-1
ASSRGDTEAF
>13|.|TRBV29-1|TRBJ2-2
SVVGGATNTGELF
>11|.|TRBV11-3|TRBJ2-7
ASSYRASYEQY
>11|.|TRBV11-3|TRBJ1-6
ASSLDLYSPLH
>14|.|TRBV11-2|TRBJ1-1
ASIRGIEGASTEAF
>14|.|TRBV2|TRBJ2-5
ASSEGLAGGQETQY
>11|.|TRBV7-9|TRBJ1-2
ASSRDIGYGYT
>14|.|TRBV4-1|TRBJ1-1
ASSQEFGGPNTEAF
>12|.|TRBV19|TRBJ2-3
ASNRRSSTDTQY
>11|.|TRBV5-1|TRBJ1-1
ATRGSQTTEAF
>13|.|TRBV15|TRBJ1-2
ATSRGAGNNYGYT
>13|.|TRBV19|TRBJ1-1
ASNPPGTGGTEAF
>13|.|TRBV11-2|TRBJ1-1
ASSLAPSRASEAF
>11|.|TRBV19|TRBJ1-1
ASSPGLNTEAF
>10|.|TRBV19|TRBJ1-2
ASSTQGQSYT
>11|.|TRBV7-2|TRBJ1-1
ASSIRVNTEAF
>14|.|TRBV5-4|TRBJ2-7
ASSFGGSRFSYEQY
>12|.|TRBV7-2|TRBJ1-4
ASSLNGVNEKLF
>11|.|TRBV5-5|TRBJ1-3
ASSLLSGNTIY
>13|.|TRBV4-2|TRBJ1-2
ASSPHRDRDYGYT
>12|.|TRBV24-1|TRBJ2-3
ATSEPDGGGTQY
>14|once|TRBV4-1|TRBJ2-2
ASSPPGQGNTGELF
>12|few|TRBV2|TRBJ1-5
ASSDSGLNQPQH
>12|.|TRBV30|TRBJ2-6
AWTAFAGANVLT
>13|.|TRBV6-5|TRBJ2-3
AGRGGSRGTDTQY